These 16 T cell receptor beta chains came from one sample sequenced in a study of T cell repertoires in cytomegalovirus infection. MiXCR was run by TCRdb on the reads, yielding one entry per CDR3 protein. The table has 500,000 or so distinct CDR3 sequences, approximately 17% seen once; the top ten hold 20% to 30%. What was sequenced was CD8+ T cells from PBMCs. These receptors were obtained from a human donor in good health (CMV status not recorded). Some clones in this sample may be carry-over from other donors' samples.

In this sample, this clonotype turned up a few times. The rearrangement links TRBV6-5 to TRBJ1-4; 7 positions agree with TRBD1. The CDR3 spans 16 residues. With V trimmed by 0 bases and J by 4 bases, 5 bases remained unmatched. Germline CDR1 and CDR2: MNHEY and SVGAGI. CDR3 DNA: TGTGCCAGCAGTTACTCGGGGACAGCAATTAATGAAAAACTGTTTTTT. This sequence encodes CASSYSGTAINEKLFF.

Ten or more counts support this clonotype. In DNA, the CDR3 is TGTGCTTCGGCTAGCGGCTCCTACGAGCAGTACTTC. It specifies CASASGSYEQYF. The chain joins TRBV5-4 to TRBJ2-7; 7 bases map to TRBD2. This CDR3 contains 12 residues. Germline loops: CDR1 SGHNT, CDR2 YYREEE (reference sequence).

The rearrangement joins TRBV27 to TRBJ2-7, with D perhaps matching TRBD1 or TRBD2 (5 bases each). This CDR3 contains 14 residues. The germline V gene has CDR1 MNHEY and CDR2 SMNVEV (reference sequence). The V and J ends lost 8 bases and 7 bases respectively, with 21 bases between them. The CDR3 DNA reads TGTGCCAGCTCCTTAGACGGGACCTATGGGGAGCAGTACTTC. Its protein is CASSLDGTYGEQYF.

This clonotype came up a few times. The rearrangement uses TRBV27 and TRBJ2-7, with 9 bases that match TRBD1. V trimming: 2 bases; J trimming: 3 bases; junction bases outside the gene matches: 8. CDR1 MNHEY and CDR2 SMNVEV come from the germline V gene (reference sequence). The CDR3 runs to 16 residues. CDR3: CASSLGGQGLRYEQYF. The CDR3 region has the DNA TGTGCCAGCAGTTTAGGCGGACAGGGGCTTCGCTACGAGCAGTACTTC.

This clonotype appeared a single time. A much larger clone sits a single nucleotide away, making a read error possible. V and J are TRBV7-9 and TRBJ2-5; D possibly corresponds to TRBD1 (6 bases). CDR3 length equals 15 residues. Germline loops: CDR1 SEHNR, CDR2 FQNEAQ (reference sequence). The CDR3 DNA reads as TGTGCCAGCAGCTCTTTGGAGCAGGGGTGGGAGACCCAGTGCTTC. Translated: CASSSLEQGWETQCF.

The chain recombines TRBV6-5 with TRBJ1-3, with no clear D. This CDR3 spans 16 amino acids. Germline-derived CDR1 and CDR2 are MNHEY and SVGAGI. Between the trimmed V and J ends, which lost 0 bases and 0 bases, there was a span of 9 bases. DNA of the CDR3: TGTGCCAGCAGTTACTCCGCTCTACACTCTGGAAACACCATATATTTT. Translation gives CASSYSALHSGNTIYF.

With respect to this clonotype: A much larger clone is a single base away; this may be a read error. The CDR3 reads CASSTPRYLAEAFF. The CDR3 coding sequence is TGTGCCAGCAGCACCCCCAGATACCTGGCGGAAGCTTTCTTT. V gene TRBV7-6 combines with J gene TRBJ1-1; D is unresolved. The CDR3 consists of 14 residues. From germline, CDR1 is SGHVS and CDR2 FNYEAQ. The germline V and J ends were trimmed by 5 bases and 8 bases, with 18 bases remaining between them.

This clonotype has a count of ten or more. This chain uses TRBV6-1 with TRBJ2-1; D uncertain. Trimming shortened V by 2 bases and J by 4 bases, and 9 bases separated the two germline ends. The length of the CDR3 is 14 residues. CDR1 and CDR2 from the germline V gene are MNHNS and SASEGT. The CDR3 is CASSELTDYNEQFF. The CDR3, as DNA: TGTGCCAGCAGTGAATTAACTGATTACAATGAGCAGTTCTTC.

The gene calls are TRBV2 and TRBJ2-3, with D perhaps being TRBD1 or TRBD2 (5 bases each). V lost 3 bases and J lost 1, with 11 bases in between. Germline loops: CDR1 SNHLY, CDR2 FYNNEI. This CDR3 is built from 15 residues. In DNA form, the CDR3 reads TGTGCCAGCAGTGATGAGGGGCACGGCACAGATACGCAGTATTTT. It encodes CASSDEGHGTDTQYF.

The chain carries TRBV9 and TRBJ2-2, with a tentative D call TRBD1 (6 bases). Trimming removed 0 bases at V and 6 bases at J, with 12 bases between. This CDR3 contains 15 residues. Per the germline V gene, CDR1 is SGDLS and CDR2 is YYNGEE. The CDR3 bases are TGTGCCAGCAGCGTAGGTAGGGGGTTGCCCGGGGAGCTGTTTTTT. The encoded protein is CASSVGRGLPGELFF.

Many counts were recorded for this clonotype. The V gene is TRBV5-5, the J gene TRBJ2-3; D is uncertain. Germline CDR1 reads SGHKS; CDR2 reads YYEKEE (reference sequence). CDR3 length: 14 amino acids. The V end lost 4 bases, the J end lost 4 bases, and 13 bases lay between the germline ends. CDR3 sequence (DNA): TGTGCCAGCAGCCCGGACGCGGACCCAGATACGCAGTATTTT. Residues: CASSPDADPDTQYF.

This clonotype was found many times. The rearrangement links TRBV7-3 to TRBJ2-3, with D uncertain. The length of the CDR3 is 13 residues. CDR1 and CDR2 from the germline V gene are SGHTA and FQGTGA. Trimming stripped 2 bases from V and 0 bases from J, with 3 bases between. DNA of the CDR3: TGTGCCAGCAGCTTAGACAGCACAGATACGCAGTATTTT. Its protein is CASSLDSTDTQYF.

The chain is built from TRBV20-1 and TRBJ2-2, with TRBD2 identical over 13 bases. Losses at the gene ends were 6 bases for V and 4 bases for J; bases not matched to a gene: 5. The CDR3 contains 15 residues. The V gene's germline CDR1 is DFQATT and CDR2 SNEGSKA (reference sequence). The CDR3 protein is CSARTSGRGTGELFF. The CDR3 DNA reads TGCAGTGCAAGGACTAGCGGGAGAGGCACCGGGGAGCTGTTTTTT.

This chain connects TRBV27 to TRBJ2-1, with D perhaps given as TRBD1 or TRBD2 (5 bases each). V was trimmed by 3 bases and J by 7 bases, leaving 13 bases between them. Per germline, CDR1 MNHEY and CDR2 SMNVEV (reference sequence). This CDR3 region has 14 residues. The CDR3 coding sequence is TGTGCCAGCAGTTTTGAGGGGACGGCTAATGAGCAGTTCTTC. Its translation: CASSFEGTANEQFF.

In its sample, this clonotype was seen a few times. The CDR3 coding sequence is TGTGCCAGCAGCCAGGGTCACACTGAAGCTTTCTTT. This encodes CASSQGHTEAFF. The rearrangement joins TRBV6-6 to TRBJ1-1; D is perhaps TRBD1 (5 bases). The CDR3 is made up of 12 amino acids. The germline V gene has CDR1 MNHNY and CDR2 SVGAGI (reference sequence). V shed 6 bases and J shed 3 bases, with 8 bases lying between them.

CDR3 sequence (DNA): TGTGCCAGCAGTGAAGGCCCAGGGAGCGGGGAGCTGTTTTTT. Translating it yields CASSEGPGSGELFF. This chain connects TRBV2 to TRBJ2-2; either TRBD1 or TRBD2 may fit D (5 bases each). Germline CDR1 and CDR2: SNHLY and FYNNEI. V was pared by 1 base and J by 7 bases, with 10 bases between. This CDR3 region has 14 residues. Drawing the rest from reference TRBV2 and TRBJ2-2, the complete variable domain is EPEVTQTPSHQVTQMGQEVILRCVPISNHLYFYWYRQILGQKVEFLVSFYNNEISEKSEIFDDQFSVERPDGSNFTLKIRSTKLEDSAMYFCASSEGPGSGELFFGEGSRLTVL.